In its sample, the clone carrying this T cell receptor beta chain was seen once. Here immunoSEQ multiplex PCR was the method, and the copy in TCRdb shows in-frame clones only, minus some. Of around 100,000 clones in the sample, under 90% are singletons; the top ten hold roughly 2.8%. V was pared by 0 bases and J by 8 bases, with 2 bases between. Germline CDR1 MNHNS, CDR2 SASEGT. The CDR3 is 11 amino acids. This record belongs to a study of T cell clones after liver transplantation. Study-level information: Liver transplant recipients had immunosuppression withdrawal attempted within 2 years.

The chain uses TRBV6-1 and TRBJ2-1, with D hard to call. This TCR was sampled from a human patient who received a liver transplant. Certain T cells may be donor cells from the graft. The source material was CD4+ T cells from blood, sampled around 44 months after liver transplant. CDR3 amino acids: CASSEAYEQFF. CDR3 in DNA: TGTGCCAGCAGTGAAGCGTATGAGCAGTTCTTC.